This TCR beta chain was sequenced in a study of cytomegalovirus exposure and HLA in healthy donors. Study background: Prior work identified 117 million unique TCR beta sequences in around 170 million T cells. There were tens of millions of unique TCRs (from HLA-typed donors) in an early data release. Whole-study findings and limits: Reportedly, a later analysis found an Asian-associated ancestry cluster had fewer N-insertions than the approximately 640-donor mean.

Both 60 Vbeta primers and 13 Jbeta primers went into the PCR. Profiled with immunoSEQ multiplex PCR; TCRdb holds only in-frame clones, not every one. The sample includes about 190,000 clones, roughly 77% of them seen just once. V was clipped by 6 bases and J by 2 bases, with 15 bases between them. Germline V gene lookup returns CDR1 LNHDA and CDR2 SQIVND (reference sequence). The CDR3 contains 15 residues. This clone was recorded only once. What it recognizes is unknown. Sequencing input: PBMCs. This sequence joins TRBV19 and TRBJ2-3; D may be TRBD2 (5 bases). The sequence was collected from a woman aged 30 to 39 in good health and CMV-seropositive. The CDR3 is CASRTSEASTDTQYF. CDR3 nucleotide sequence: TGTGCCAGTAGGACCTCGGAGGCCTCCACAGATACGCAGTATTTT.